The rows below give T cell receptor beta chains drawn from one sample of a study of blood T cell repertoires in COVID-19. Libraries were prepared by immunoSEQ multiplex PCR; TCRdb keeps only in-frame clonotypes and omits some of them. The top ten clones hold roughly 3.9% of a sample with 300,000 to 350,000 clones, 85% to 95% of them seen once. Sequencing was done on a sample of PBMCs or T cells enriched from blood (not recorded which). The source of these receptors is a woman in her twenties or thirties who had been exposed to COVID-19. The CDR3 runs from the conserved cysteine through the conserved F or W. A D gene is named only where the DNA matches it firmly. Clone size is stated in some rows and not others, as once, few, many or a class when expanded.

v_call	d_call	clone_size	j_call	cdr3_nt	cdr3_aa
TRBV6-5	.	.	TRBJ1-1	TGTGCCAGCAGTCCCCCGAGGCGAATGAACACTGAAGCTTTCTTT	CASSPPRRMNTEAFF
TRBV10-3	TRBD2	.	TRBJ2-7	TGTGCCATCAGTCGCGGGGGGAGAACCTACGAGCAGTACTTC	CAISRGGRTYEQYF
TRBV9	TRBD2	.	TRBJ2-7	TGTGCCAGCAGCGTAGCGGGCGGGGGGGCCTACGAGCAGTACTTC	CASSVAGGGAYEQYF
TRBV2	.	.	TRBJ1-1	TGTGCCAGCAGGGACACCTACACTGAAGCTTTCTTT	CASRDTYTEAFF
TRBV11-2	TRBD1	.	TRBJ2-7	TGTGCCAGCAGCTTAGGGGGACAGCCGTACGAGCAGTACTTC	CASSLGGQPYEQYF
TRBV14	TRBD1	.	TRBJ1-1	TGTGCCAGCAGCCAAGCTCCGGACAGGGGGGTAAACACTGAAGCTTTCTTT	CASSQAPDRGVNTEAFF
TRBV11-3	TRBD2	.	TRBJ2-1	TGTGCCAGCAGCCCGGGGGGGACAACCTACAATGAGCAGTTCTTC	CASSPGGTTYNEQFF
TRBV10-3	TRBD2	.	TRBJ2-3	TGTGCCATCAGTAACCGCCCTGGCGGGGGGGCCCTAGGCACAGATACGCAGTATTTT	CAISNRPGGGALGTDTQYF
TRBV19	.	.	TRBJ1-2	TGTGCCAGTAGTATTAAGAATCGACAGGCCTATGGCTACACCTTC	CASSIKNRQAYGYTF
TRBV10-3	.	.	TRBJ1-2	TGTGCCATCAGTGAGCAGTCTGGCTACACCTTC	CAISEQSGYTF
TRBV29-1	.	.	TRBJ1-1	TGCAGCGTTCTAGGGGCCGGGGGCACTGAAGCTTTCTTT	CSVLGAGGTEAFF
TRBV13	.	.	TRBJ1-5	TGTGCCAGCAGCCCTCCGGGAGGGACTCAGCCCCAGCATTTT	CASSPPGGTQPQHF
TRBV6-1	.	.	TRBJ1-2	TGTGCCAGCAGTGAGAGGAGATATGGCTACACCTTC	CASSERRYGYTF
TRBV18	TRBD2	.	TRBJ2-3	TGTGCCAGCTCACCGCCGGGACTAGCGGGGGGCGCAGATACGCAGTATTTT	CASSPPGLAGGADTQYF
TRBV10-3	TRBD2	.	TRBJ2-5	TGTGCCATCAGCCCCTTAGCGGGGAAAGAGACCCAGTACTTC	CAISPLAGKETQYF
TRBV10-3	TRBD1	.	TRBJ2-7	TGTGCCATCAGTGCCTCCGGGACAGCCACCTACGAGCAGTACTTC	CAISASGTATYEQYF
TRBV2	TRBD1	.	TRBJ1-2	TGTGCCAGCTCAACAACGGGACAGGGGAATGGCTACACCTTC	CASSTTGQGNGYTF
TRBV10-3	TRBD1	.	TRBJ1-5	TGTGCCATCAGCCAGACAGGGGGCGGGCAGCCCCAGCATTTT	CAISQTGGGQPQHF
TRBV6-5	.	.	TRBJ2-7	TGTGCCAGCAGTTCGACTGAATACTACGAGCAGTACTTC	CASSSTEYYEQYF
TRBV29-1	TRBD1	.	TRBJ1-2	TGCAGCGGGGGGACAGGGACCGGCTACACCTTC	CSGGTGTGYTF
TRBV2	.	.	TRBJ2-7	TGTGCCAGCAACCTACAGGGTCTTGTTCTCTACGAGCAGTACTTC	CASNLQGLVLYEQYF
TRBV7-2	.	.	TRBJ1-5	TGTGCCAGCAGCCAGATCAGACAGGCTTGGGGCAATCAGCCCCAGCATTTT	CASSQIRQAWGNQPQHF
TRBV2	TRBD1	.	TRBJ2-7	TGTGCCAGCACCATACAGGGGCCGAGCTCCTACGAGCAGTACTTC	CASTIQGPSSYEQYF
TRBV25-1	TRBD1	once	TRBJ1-2	TGTGCCAGCAGTGACCCACAGGGGTCTAGGTATGGCTACACCTTC	CASSDPQGSRYGYTF
TRBV6-1	TRBD1	once	TRBJ1-2	TGTGCCAGCAGTGAACACAGGGGTGGCTATGGCTACACCTTC	CASSEHRGGYGYTF
TRBV5-1	TRBD1	.	TRBJ1-2	TGCGCCAGCAGCCCGGACAGGGGGCTGCATACCTTC	CASSPDRGLHTF
TRBV7-2	.	.	TRBJ2-5	TGTGCCAGCAGCTTAGGAGGACTGCCCCAAGAGACCCAGTACTTC	CASSLGGLPQETQYF
TRBV12-5	TRBD1	.	TRBJ1-6	TGTGCTAGTGGTTTGGTACTCATCGGGACAGGGTTTACAAATAATTCACCCCTCCACTTT	CASGLVLIGTGFTNNSPLHF
TRBV6-5	TRBD1	.	TRBJ1-2	TGTGCCAACGAACAGGGGTTCGACTATGGCTACACCTTC	CANEQGFDYGYTF
TRBV24-1	.	.	TRBJ2-1	TGTGCCACCAGTGGACTACAGATGCGAAATGAGCAGTTCTTC	CATSGLQMRNEQFF
TRBV5-1	TRBD1	.	TRBJ2-7	TGCGCCAGTTTGAACAGGGGACGAATACGGAAGCAGTACTTC	CASLNRGRIRKQYF
TRBV2	TRBD1	.	TRBJ1-1	TGTGCCAGCAGTAACGGACAGGGCAACACTGAAGCTTTCTTT	CASSNGQGNTEAFF
TRBV19	.	.	TRBJ1-5	TGTGCCAGTAACCCGAGGAGGACAGAGCTCGTTTCGGCCCAGCATTTT	CASNPRRTELVSAQHF
TRBV5-4	TRBD1	few	TRBJ2-7	TGTGCCAGCAGCTCCAGACAGGGTCGCGAGCAGTACTTC	CASSSRQGREQYF
TRBV7-8	.	.	TRBJ2-1	TGTGCCAGCAGCTTGGCCATGATGTACAATGAGCAGTTCTTC	CASSLAMMYNEQFF
TRBV9	.	.	TRBJ2-7	TGTGCCAGCAGCGATGGCGGGGGCCCCTACGAGCAGTACTTC	CASSDGGGPYEQYF
TRBV5-1	TRBD1	.	TRBJ1-3	TGCGCCAGCAGCTTGAGGGGACAGAACTCTGGAAACACCATATATTTT	CASSLRGQNSGNTIYF
TRBV5-5	.	.	TRBJ1-2	TGTGCCAGCAGCCACCCAAATGGGCCAGGGGTGGAGGGCTACACCTTC	CASSHPNGPGVEGYTF
TRBV9	TRBD2	.	TRBJ2-2	TGTGCCAGCAGCGTAGGGCCGGGGGGGAACACCGGGGAGCTGTTTTTT	CASSVGPGGNTGELFF
TRBV9	.	.	TRBJ2-5	TGTGCCAGCAGCGTCTCCATAGGGGAAGAGACCCAGTACTTC	CASSVSIGEETQYF
TRBV21-1	.	.	TRBJ1-3	TGTGCCAAGGGGACAGCTGGAAACACCATATATTTT	CAKGTAGNTIYF
TRBV6-5	TRBD1	.	TRBJ1-5	TGTGCCAGCAGCCTGGACAGGTTGATTCGACAGCCCCAGCATTTT	CASSLDRLIRQPQHF
TRBV4-2	TRBD1	.	TRBJ2-1	TGTGCCAGCAGCCAAGATGGGACAGGGGGGTACAATGAGCAGTTCTTC	CASSQDGTGGYNEQFF